Below, 9 T cell receptor beta chains from the same sample are listed, as sequenced in a study of control samples from healthy donors and cancer patients. The method was immunoSEQ multiplex PCR; TCRdb's version includes in-frame clones alone and lacks a portion of them. The sample contains tens of thousands of clones, roughly 89% of which appear only once. Material for sequencing was blood. Source of these receptors: a man aged 50-59 years in good health.

The genes are TRBV4-1 and TRBJ1-1, with a possible D match to TRBD1 (5 bases). Between the trimmed V and J ends, which lost 1 base and 1 base, there was a span of 7 bases. CDR1 and CDR2 (germline): MGHRA, YSYEKL. There are 14 residues in the CDR3. The CDR3 DNA reads TGCGCCAGCAGCCAAGTAGGGGCGAACACTGAAGCTTTCTTT. Amino acids: CASSQVGANTEAFF.

The chain uses TRBV7-9 and TRBJ2-7, with D possibly matching TRBD1 (5 bases). The CDR3 totals 14 residues. Trimming removed 0 bases at V and 5 bases at J, with 11 bases between. Germline V gene sequence: CDR1 SEHNR, CDR2 FQNEAQ (reference sequence). The CDR3 coding sequence is TGTGCCAGCAGCTTAGCTCCAGGGTTGGACGAGCAGTACTTC. Encoded protein: CASSLAPGLDEQYF.

The chain joins TRBV6-5 to TRBJ1-2; the D gene is possibly TRBD1 (5 bases). Germline V gives CDR1 MNHEY, CDR2 SVGAGI. Trimming left V 5 bases short and J 2 bases short, with 15 bases between. There are 15 residues in the CDR3. The CDR3 bases are TGTGCCAGCAGTCAACAGGCCCGACGGAACTATGGCTACACCTTC. It is translated as CASSQQARRNYGYTF.

The chain uses TRBV2 and TRBJ1-2; TRBD1 matches at 9 bases. This CDR3 region has 14 residues. Unmatched junction bases numbered 5, after V lost 6 bases and J lost 3 bases. The germline V gene encodes CDR1 SNHLY and CDR2 FYNNEI. CDR3 nucleotide sequence: TGTGCCAGCAGCCCGGGACAGGGTTACTATGGCTACACCTTC. It is translated as CASSPGQGYYGYTF.

About this clone: Within the sample, other DNA sequences also encode this same CDR3. V usage is TRBV4-1 and J usage is TRBJ2-3, with D possibly being TRBD2 (6 bases). The CDR3 is 14 amino acids. Germline CDR1 and CDR2: MGHRA and YSYEKL. The V gene lost 3 bases and the J gene lost 4 bases, with 11 bases spanning the gap. In DNA form, the CDR3 reads TGCGCCAGCAGCCAGGAGGGGAGCCCAGATACGCAGTATTTT. Translating it yields CASSQEGSPDTQYF.

V usage is TRBV6-5 and J usage is TRBJ1-2; D is ambiguous. The germline V and J ends were trimmed by 2 bases and 2 bases, with 9 bases remaining between them. Germline values: CDR1 MNHEY, CDR2 SVGAGI. The CDR3 has 14 residues. CDR3 region: CASSYQASNYGYTF. The DNA of the CDR3 is TGTGCCAGCAGTTACCAGGCGTCAAACTATGGCTACACCTTC.

V gene TRBV18 combines with J gene TRBJ2-7; 9 nucleotides align to TRBD1. CDR1 is KGHSH, CDR2 LQKENI, per germline. This CDR3 has 13 amino acids. The ends lost 3 bases at V and 5 bases at J; junction bases unmatched: 2. The DNA of the CDR3 is TGTGCCAGCTCACCGGGACAGGGAGACGAGCAGTACTTC. This gives the protein CASSPGQGDEQYF.

The chain has TRBV30 and TRBJ1-1; D remains unclear. Trimming pared 2 bases from V and 2 bases from J, leaving 6 bases between. The CDR3 totals 12 residues. CDR1 and CDR2 (germline): GTSNPN, SVGIG (reference sequence). CDR3 sequence (DNA): TGTGCCTGGAGTAAGGGAAACACTGAAGCTTTCTTT. The encoded protein is CAWSKGNTEAFF.

The V gene is TRBV7-2, the J gene TRBJ1-1; possibly TRBD1 for D (6 bases). Germline CDR1 SGHTA, CDR2 FQGNSA. V lost 7 bases and J 0 bases, leaving 12 bases between the germline ends. This CDR3 has 14 residues. CDR3 coding DNA: TGTGCCAGCATCCCAACAGGGCTGAACACTGAAGCTTTCTTT. It is translated as CASIPTGLNTEAFF.